This T cell receptor beta chain was found in a study of vaccination and CD4 T cells after COVID-19. The wider study: Once diagnosed, patients had post-COVID samples drawn a median around 110 days later (range 35 to 161).

Oncomine TCR Beta short-read sequencing was applied to DNA from cultured CD4+ T cells. A single record per CDR3 protein comes from TCRdb applying MiXCR to the PCR reads. The data contain about 8,300 distinct CDR3 sequences, around 35% of them seen just once; the ten biggest clones take up about 28%. Documented treatment: roughly ten-day PBMC culture with coronavirus spike peptide pools or control peptides (ViraFEST assay). Gathered ahead of the COVID-19 pandemic (2011-2018) were the CD4+ T cells of the unexposed donor. ViraFEST used peptide pools to expand antigen-specific T cells before TCR sequencing. The V segment lost 8 bases and the J segment 5 bases; nucleotides outside the gene matches: 13. The CDR3 is 15 amino acids. CDR1 LNHDA and CDR2 SQIVND come from the germline V gene (reference sequence). In its sample, this clonotype was seen a few times. Its antigen is undetermined. The study, taken as a whole, reports: In median terms, SARS-CoV-2-reactive clonotypes went from about 20 to 38, a nonsignificant rise.

This TCR was recovered from a human donor in good health. The V gene is TRBV19, the J gene TRBJ1-1; 8 bases fit TRBD1. The specimen sequenced was CD4+ T cells from blood, cultured in vitro. The CDR3 coding sequence is TGTGCCAGTTCAAACTACGCAGGGGGCCGGACTGAAGCTTTCTTT. Protein: CASSNYAGGRTEAFF.